This T cell receptor beta chain derives from a study of CD8+ T cells in alopecia areata. Looking at the study overall: Among treated patients, severity was scored by affected scalp area percentage.

Reverse transcription of extracted RNA yielded cDNA, which provided the sequencing template. Profiling relied on immunoSEQ multiplex PCR, and the TCRdb table lists in-frame clones only, not all of them. The repertoire holds around 190,000 clones, with around 56% as singletons. Treatment in this sample: oral pan-JAK inhibitor, 5-10 mg twice daily. Germline loops: CDR1 MNHEY, CDR2 SMNVEV (reference sequence). The length of the CDR3 is 15 residues. Trimming removed 2 bases at V and 3 bases at J, with 14 bases between. The sequence was obtained from a human donor with alopecia areata. The genes are TRBV27 and TRBJ2-7; the D gene could be TRBD1 or TRBD2 (6 bases each). Here the sequenced sample was CD4+ T cells sorted from blood, taken at week 4, from a patient treated with tofacitinib. CDR3 protein: CASSLMGGQNYEQYF. DNA for the CDR3: TGTGCCAGCAGTTTAATGGGGGGCCAAAACTACGAGCAGTACTTC.